A selection of T cell receptor beta chains follows, all from one sample in a study of Ad26.COV2.S vaccination and SARS-CoV-2 variants. The assay was immunoSEQ multiplex PCR, and TCRdb's table has in-frame clones only and misses some. The data contain more than 150,000 clones, approximately 88% of them singletons. Sequenced here: peripheral blood, sampled after recovery from COVID-19. The receptors were sampled from a human donor who had recovered from COVID-19. The CDR3 runs from the conserved cysteine through the conserved F or W. Each record gives: clone size, J gene, V gene, D gene, CDR3 DNA, CDR3 protein. The D gene is left open where the match is weak. Only part of the rows carry a size: once, few, many, or a class if the clone is expanded.

clone_size: .; j_call: TRBJ1-2; v_call: TRBV19; d_call: .; cdr3_nt: TGTGCCAGTAGTATAGCAACAGGGCTTGGCTACACCTTC; cdr3_aa: CASSIATGLGYTF
clone_size: .; j_call: TRBJ1-4; v_call: TRBV3-1/TRBV3-2; d_call: .; cdr3_nt: TGTGCCAGCAGTCAGGGGAGGGAAAAACTGTTTTTT; cdr3_aa: CASSQGREKLFF
clone_size: .; j_call: TRBJ2-7; v_call: TRBV19; d_call: .; cdr3_nt: TGTGCCAGTAGTATAGAGGCGGGGTACCCCTACGAGCAGTACTTC; cdr3_aa: CASSIEAGYPYEQYF
clone_size: .; j_call: TRBJ2-7; v_call: TRBV2; d_call: .; cdr3_nt: TGTGCCAGCAGCGGGGACACCCCCTACGAGCAGTACTTC; cdr3_aa: CASSGDTPYEQYF
clone_size: .; j_call: TRBJ2-1; v_call: TRBV19; d_call: .; cdr3_nt: TGTGCCAGTAGCGGGACGGGGGATGAGCAGTTCTTC; cdr3_aa: CASSGTGDEQFF
clone_size: .; j_call: TRBJ2-1; v_call: TRBV9; d_call: TRBD2; cdr3_nt: TGTGCCAGCAGCGTTAGCGGGGGCTACAATGAGCAGTTCTTC; cdr3_aa: CASSVSGGYNEQFF
clone_size: .; j_call: TRBJ2-1; v_call: TRBV7-2; d_call: TRBD2; cdr3_nt: TGTGCCAGCAGCTTAGTAGGCCTAGCGGGGGGATACAATGAGCAGTTCTTC; cdr3_aa: CASSLVGLAGGYNEQFF
clone_size: large; j_call: TRBJ2-3; v_call: TRBV2; d_call: .; cdr3_nt: TGTGCCAGCATCCCAGGGAGTTACGATACGCAGTATTTT; cdr3_aa: CASIPGSYDTQYF
clone_size: .; j_call: TRBJ2-7; v_call: TRBV18; d_call: TRBD1; cdr3_nt: TGTGCCAGTGCCGGGACAGGAGAGCAGTACTTC; cdr3_aa: CASAGTGEQYF
clone_size: .; j_call: TRBJ2-3; v_call: TRBV27; d_call: TRBD2; cdr3_nt: TGTGCCAGCAGTTTAGGACTAGCGGGATTAGATACGCAGTATTTT; cdr3_aa: CASSLGLAGLDTQYF
clone_size: .; j_call: TRBJ1-4; v_call: TRBV7-9; d_call: .; cdr3_nt: TGTGCCAGCAGCTTTGACAGCGTTAATGAAAAACTGTTTTTT; cdr3_aa: CASSFDSVNEKLFF
clone_size: .; j_call: TRBJ2-2; v_call: TRBV19; d_call: .; cdr3_nt: TGTGCCAGTAGTATCCGACCCGTCACCGGGGAGCTGTTTTTT; cdr3_aa: CASSIRPVTGELFF
clone_size: .; j_call: TRBJ1-1; v_call: TRBV12-3/TRBV12-4; d_call: .; cdr3_nt: TGTGCCAGCAGTACCTTCGGGGACAATAGAGCTTTCTTT; cdr3_aa: CASSTFGDNRAFF
clone_size: .; j_call: TRBJ1-1; v_call: TRBV11-3; d_call: .; cdr3_nt: TGTGCCAGCAGCTTAGATGGGGGGAGCCGACATGAGGTCACTGAAGCTTTCTTT; cdr3_aa: CASSLDGGSRHEVTEAFF
clone_size: .; j_call: TRBJ1-2; v_call: TRBV5-1; d_call: .; cdr3_nt: TGCGCCAGCAGTCGGGGGCTAGGAGATGGCTACACCTTC; cdr3_aa: CASSRGLGDGYTF
clone_size: .; j_call: TRBJ1-2; v_call: TRBV15; d_call: .; cdr3_nt: TGTGCCACCAGCAGAGAGGGGATCGGCTATGGCTACACCTTC; cdr3_aa: CATSREGIGYGYTF
clone_size: .; j_call: TRBJ2-7; v_call: TRBV4-1; d_call: TRBD2; cdr3_nt: TGCGCCAGCAGCCAAGAAGCGGGAGGGCCCTACGAGCAGTACTTC; cdr3_aa: CASSQEAGGPYEQYF
clone_size: .; j_call: TRBJ1-1; v_call: TRBV19; d_call: .; cdr3_nt: TGTGCCAGTAGTATAGATCAGGCCGGCTTGAACACTGAAGCTTTCTTT; cdr3_aa: CASSIDQAGLNTEAFF
clone_size: .; j_call: TRBJ1-3; v_call: TRBV9; d_call: .; cdr3_nt: TGTGCCAGCAGCGTAAGGTACTCTGGAAACACCATATATTTT; cdr3_aa: CASSVRYSGNTIYF
clone_size: .; j_call: TRBJ1-2; v_call: TRBV2; d_call: TRBD1; cdr3_nt: TGTGCCAGCAGTGGCCCGACAGGGAGGGACTATGGCTACACCTTC; cdr3_aa: CASSGPTGRDYGYTF
clone_size: .; j_call: TRBJ2-3; v_call: TRBV18; d_call: TRBD2; cdr3_nt: TGTGCCAGCTCACCGGGACTAGCGGGTGCGCGAGTCGATACGCAGTATTTT; cdr3_aa: CASSPGLAGARVDTQYF
clone_size: .; j_call: TRBJ2-1; v_call: TRBV27; d_call: .; cdr3_nt: TGTGCCAGCAGTATAATAAGCGGTGAGAGCTCCTACAATGAGCAGTTCTTC; cdr3_aa: CASSIISGESSYNEQFF
clone_size: .; j_call: TRBJ2-5; v_call: TRBV7-9; d_call: TRBD2; cdr3_nt: TGTGCCAGCGGGACTAGCGGGGGGGCAGAGACCCAGTACTTC; cdr3_aa: CASGTSGGAETQYF
clone_size: few; j_call: TRBJ1-2; v_call: TRBV14; d_call: .; cdr3_nt: TGTGCCAGCAGCCCTGCTTGGGGCGGCTACACCTTC; cdr3_aa: CASSPAWGGYTF
clone_size: once; j_call: TRBJ2-5; v_call: TRBV11-1; d_call: TRBD2; cdr3_nt: TGTGCCAGCAGCCCGGCGGGGGGGCCAGAGACCCAGTACTTC; cdr3_aa: CASSPAGGPETQYF
clone_size: .; j_call: TRBJ2-2; v_call: TRBV30; d_call: TRBD2; cdr3_nt: TGTGCCTTATCGGGACTAGCGGACGGGGAGCTGTTTTTT; cdr3_aa: CALSGLADGELFF
clone_size: .; j_call: TRBJ2-7; v_call: TRBV7-9; d_call: TRBD1; cdr3_nt: TGTGCCAGCAGCAGCCGGGACAGAACCTACGAGCAGTACTTC; cdr3_aa: CASSSRDRTYEQYF
clone_size: .; j_call: TRBJ1-1; v_call: TRBV30; d_call: .; cdr3_nt: TGTGCCTGTCCTGACAGGTCGAACACTGAAGCTTTCTTT; cdr3_aa: CACPDRSNTEAFF
clone_size: .; j_call: TRBJ2-5; v_call: TRBV9; d_call: .; cdr3_nt: TGTGCCAGCAGCGTAGGAGGACCTGGGGAGACCCAGTACTTC; cdr3_aa: CASSVGGPGETQYF
clone_size: .; j_call: TRBJ2-2; v_call: TRBV2; d_call: TRBD1; cdr3_nt: TGTGCCAGCAGTTCTTACAGGGGAACCGACACCGGGGAGCTGTTTTTT; cdr3_aa: CASSSYRGTDTGELFF
clone_size: .; j_call: TRBJ2-5; v_call: TRBV5-1; d_call: .; cdr3_nt: TGCGCCAGCAGCCCCGGCGGGGAGTACGAGACCCAGTACTTC; cdr3_aa: CASSPGGEYETQYF
clone_size: few; j_call: TRBJ1-4; v_call: TRBV7-8; d_call: .; cdr3_nt: TGTGCCAGCAGCTTACGCGGGGAAAAACTGTTTTTT; cdr3_aa: CASSLRGEKLFF
clone_size: .; j_call: TRBJ2-3; v_call: TRBV7-9; d_call: .; cdr3_nt: TGTGCCAGCTGTCCGGGGGCTTATTACACAGATACGCAGTATTTT; cdr3_aa: CASCPGAYYTDTQYF
clone_size: few; j_call: TRBJ2-3; v_call: TRBV4-1; d_call: TRBD2; cdr3_nt: TGCGCCAGCAGCCACTTGGGACTAGCGGGAGGGCCAGGGGACACAGATACGCAGTATTTT; cdr3_aa: CASSHLGLAGGPGDTDTQYF
clone_size: .; j_call: TRBJ2-3; v_call: TRBV7-2; d_call: .; cdr3_nt: TGTGCCAGCAGCACCAGGGGGGCGAGCGGGGGAGTCTCAGATACGCAGTATTTT; cdr3_aa: CASSTRGASGGVSDTQYF
clone_size: once; j_call: TRBJ2-2; v_call: TRBV7-3; d_call: .; cdr3_nt: TGTGCCAGCAGCTCCTACCCCCGAGGCCTAGCTACCACCGGGGAGCTGTTTTTT; cdr3_aa: CASSSYPRGLATTGELFF
clone_size: once; j_call: TRBJ1-4; v_call: TRBV9; d_call: .; cdr3_nt: TGTGCCAGCAGCGTAGCTACATTAACTAATGAAAAACTGTTTTTT; cdr3_aa: CASSVATLTNEKLFF